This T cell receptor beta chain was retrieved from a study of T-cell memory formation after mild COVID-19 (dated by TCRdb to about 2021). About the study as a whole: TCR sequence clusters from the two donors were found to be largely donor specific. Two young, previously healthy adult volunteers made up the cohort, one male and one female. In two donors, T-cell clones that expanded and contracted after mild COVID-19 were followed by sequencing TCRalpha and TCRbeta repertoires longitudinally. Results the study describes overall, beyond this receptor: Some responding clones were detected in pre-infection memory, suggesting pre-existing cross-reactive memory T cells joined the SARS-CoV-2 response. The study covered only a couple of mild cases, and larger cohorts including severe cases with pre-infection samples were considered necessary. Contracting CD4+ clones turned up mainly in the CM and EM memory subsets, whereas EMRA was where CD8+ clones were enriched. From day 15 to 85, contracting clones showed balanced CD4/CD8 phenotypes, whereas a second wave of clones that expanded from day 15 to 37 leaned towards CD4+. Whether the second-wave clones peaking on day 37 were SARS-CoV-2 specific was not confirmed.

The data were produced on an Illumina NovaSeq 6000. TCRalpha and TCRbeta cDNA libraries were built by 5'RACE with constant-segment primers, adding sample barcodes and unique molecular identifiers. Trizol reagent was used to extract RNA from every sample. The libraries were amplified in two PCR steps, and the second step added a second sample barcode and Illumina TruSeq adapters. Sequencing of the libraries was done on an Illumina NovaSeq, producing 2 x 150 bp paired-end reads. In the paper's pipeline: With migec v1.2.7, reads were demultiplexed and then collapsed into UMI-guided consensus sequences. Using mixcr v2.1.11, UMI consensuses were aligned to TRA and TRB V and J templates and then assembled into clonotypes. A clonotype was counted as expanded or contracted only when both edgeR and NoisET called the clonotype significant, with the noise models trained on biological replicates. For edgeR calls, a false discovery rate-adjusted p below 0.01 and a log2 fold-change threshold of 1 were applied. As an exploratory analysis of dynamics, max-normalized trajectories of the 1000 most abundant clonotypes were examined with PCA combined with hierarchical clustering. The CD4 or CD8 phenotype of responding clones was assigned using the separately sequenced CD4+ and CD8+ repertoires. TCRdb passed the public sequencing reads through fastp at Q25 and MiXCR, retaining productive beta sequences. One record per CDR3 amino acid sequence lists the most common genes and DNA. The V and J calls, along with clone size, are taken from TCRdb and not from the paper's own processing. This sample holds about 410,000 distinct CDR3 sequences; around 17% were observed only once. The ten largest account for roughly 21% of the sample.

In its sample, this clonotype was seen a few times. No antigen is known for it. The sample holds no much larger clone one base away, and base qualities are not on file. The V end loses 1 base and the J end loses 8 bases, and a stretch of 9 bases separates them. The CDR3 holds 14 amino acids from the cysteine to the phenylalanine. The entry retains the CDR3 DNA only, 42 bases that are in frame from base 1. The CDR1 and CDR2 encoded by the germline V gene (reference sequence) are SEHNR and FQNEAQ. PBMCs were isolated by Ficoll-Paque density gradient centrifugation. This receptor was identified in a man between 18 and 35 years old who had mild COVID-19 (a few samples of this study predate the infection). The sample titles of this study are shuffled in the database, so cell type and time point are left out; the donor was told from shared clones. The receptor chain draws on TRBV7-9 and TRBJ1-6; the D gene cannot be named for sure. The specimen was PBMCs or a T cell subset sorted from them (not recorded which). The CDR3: CASSLEGGHSPLHF. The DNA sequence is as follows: TGTGCCAGCAGCTTAGAAGGCGGTCATTCACCCCTCCACTTT.